The sequence of this T cell receptor beta chain was determined in a study of control samples from healthy donors and cancer patients. CDR3 size: 12 residues. Trimming removed 7 bases from V and 3 bases from J, with 8 bases in between. TCRdb's table, derived via immunoSEQ multiplex PCR, lists solely in-frame clones and lacks some. This sample carries some 74,000 clones, roughly 90% of them seen once, and the ten largest clones take around 6%. This clone was counted once. The sample was blood. The TCR comes from a woman between 50 and 59 years old in good health. The chain is built from TRBV12-3 or TRBV12-4 and TRBJ2-3, with D unresolved. The CDR3 here is CASTNPTDTQYF. The CDR3 coding sequence is TGTGCCAGCACAAACCCTACAGATACGCAGTATTTT.